The T cell receptor (beta chain) under discussion was sequenced for a study of HIV-infected patients and healthy controls. Study-wide background: Viral load fell to undetectable in most of the 16 patients by the second blood draw. Study-wide results and limits: Healthy control repertoires had roughly threefold more distinct CDR3s than untreated HIV+ repertoires, and higher Shannon diversity. A major limitation was that merely sixteen HIV-infected individuals were processed.

The germline V and J ends were trimmed by 5 bases and 8 bases, with 19 bases remaining between them. In germline, CDR1 is SEHNR, CDR2 FQNEAQ (reference sequence). There are 15 residues in the CDR3. Whole blood was used without fractionation, so all unsorted peripheral T cells were included. The table lists this clonotype with many counts. What it binds is not known. Reverse transcription used about 500 ng RNA and constant-region primers for alpha and beta. Alpha and beta chain libraries were made separately by chain-specific third strand synthesis with multiplexing indices. Each cDNA molecule was barcoded, and a single primer pair amplified each chain. TCRdb used MiXCR to reprocess the 5' RACE reads, holding one entry per CDR3 protein. The data show some 9,600 distinct CDR3 sequences, 7.3% seen once.

The chain employs TRBV7-9 and TRBJ2-4; possibly TRBD1 for D (7 bases). This receptor was obtained from an adult with HIV infection. This specimen consisted of blood, obtained before antiretroviral therapy. The CDR3: CASSPMEGAAYIQYF. The CDR3, as DNA: TGTGCCAGCAGCCCCATGGAGGGGGCGGCCTACATTCAGTACTTC.